This T cell receptor beta chain appears in the sequencing data of a study of blood T cell repertoires in COVID-19. Germline CDR1 LGHNA, CDR2 YSLEER. V was cut by 0 bases and J by 0 bases, with 6 bases left in between. This CDR3 region has 16 residues. Sequencing was performed with immunoSEQ multiplex PCR; in TCRdb, only in-frame clones are kept and a portion is missing. The sample yields around 300,000 clones, around 86% seen once. Specimen: peripheral blood. The clonotype originates from a woman in her thirties who had recovered from COVID-19. The chain has TRBV4-3 and TRBJ2-6; D unclear. CDR3 region: CASSQDHFSGANVLTF. For the CDR3, the DNA is TGCGCCAGCAGCCAAGATCACTTCTCTGGGGCCAACGTCCTGACTTTC.